Below, 18 T cell receptor beta chains from the same sample are listed, as sequenced in a study of identical twins. TCRdb re-analysed the 5' RACE reads in MiXCR, keeping a single row per CDR3 protein. Of hundreds of thousands of distinct CDR3 sequences in the sample, 21% were seen once. Separately, the same data were catalogued under a study of T cells expressing NK-cell markers.

The sequencing input was PBMCs. The receptors originated from a woman aged 18-29 years in good health.

The chain recombines TRBV4-3 with TRBJ2-1, with 7 bases fitting TRBD1. This CDR3 is built from 15 residues. Germline V lookup: CDR1 LGHNA, CDR2 YSLEER. J gave up 8 bases and V 4 bases, and 11 bases lay outside the gene matches. The CDR3 here is CASSPGLTGIYEQFF. The CDR3 DNA is TGCGCCAGCAGCCCCGGACTGACAGGGATCTATGAGCAGTTCTTC.

This clonotype was recorded a few times. The V call is TRBV27, the J call TRBJ2-6; D could derive from TRBD1 or TRBD2 (5 bases each). CDR1 is MNHEY, CDR2 SMNVEV, per germline (reference sequence). V was cut by 4 bases and J by 2 bases, with 9 bases left in between. The length of the CDR3 is 15 residues. The CDR3: CASSSWGTGANVLTF. DNA of the CDR3: TGTGCCAGCAGTTCATGGGGGACTGGGGCCAACGTCCTGACTTTC.

The table lists this clonotype with many counts. V gene TRBV7-9 combines with J gene TRBJ1-1; D is possibly TRBD1 (5 bases). The CDR3 spans 13 residues. The V and J ends lost 5 bases and 4 bases respectively, with 11 bases between them. The germline gives CDR1 SEHNR, CDR2 FQNEAQ (reference sequence). This CDR3 is CASSPGGSTEAFF. The CDR3, as DNA: TGTGCCAGCAGCCCGGGGGGGAGCACTGAAGCTTTCTTT.

DNA of the CDR3: TGCGCCAGCAGCCAAGGGGGGCGGGAGTTTGGTACGGCCAAAAACATTCAGTACTTC. As protein: CASSQGGREFGTAKNIQYF. The rearrangement uses TRBV4-3 and TRBJ2-4, with D perhaps TRBD2 (7 bases). Germline V gene lookup returns CDR1 LGHNA and CDR2 YSLEER. This CDR3 is 19 amino acids long. Trimming took off 1 base at V and 1 base at J, with 20 bases between the two ends.

This clonotype was counted at least ten times. The V call is TRBV5-1, the J call TRBJ2-1; 8 positions agree with TRBD1. This CDR3 has 14 amino acids. Germline lookup yields CDR1 SGHRS and CDR2 YFSETQ. The V segment lost 3 bases and the J segment 4 bases; nucleotides outside the gene matches: 3. This chain's CDR3 is CASSSDRGYNEQFF. The CDR3 DNA follows: TGCGCCAGCAGCTCTGACAGGGGATACAATGAGCAGTTCTTC.

V is TRBV4-1 and J is TRBJ2-1; D is perhaps TRBD1 (6 bases). The CDR3 has 20 residues. V lost 1 base to trimming and J lost 0 bases, with 22 bases between them. Germline V gives CDR1 MGHRA, CDR2 YSYEKL. CDR3 sequence (DNA): TGCGCCAGCAGCCAAGTCGTCCCGGGACAACTACCAAGCTCCTACAATGAGCAGTTCTTC. Protein sequence: CASSQVVPGQLPSSYNEQFF.

The chain couples TRBV5-1 to TRBJ2-7; possibly TRBD1 for D (6 bases). The CDR3 is 15 residues long. V lost 4 bases and J lost 4, with 18 bases in between. The V gene's germline CDR1 is SGHRS and CDR2 YFSETQ. CDR3 DNA sequence: TGCGCCAGCAGCGGGGTGGTGGGGGCCGAGTACGAGCAGTACTTC. Its protein is CASSGVVGAEYEQYF.

The sample holds many counts of this clonotype. V and J are TRBV29-1 and TRBJ2-3, with D possibly being TRBD2 (6 bases). Trimming took 3 bases from V and 6 from J, leaving 13 bases between them. CDR3 length: 13 amino acids. Per the germline V gene, CDR1 is SQVTM and CDR2 is ANQGSEA. The CDR3 sequence: CSVERGGSDTQYF. Here the CDR3 DNA reads TGCAGCGTTGAGCGGGGTGGATCGGATACGCAGTATTTT.

The V call is TRBV11-2, the J call TRBJ2-2; 7 bases are a match to TRBD1. CDR3 length equals 17 residues. Germline V gene data show CDR1 as SGHAT and CDR2 as FQNNGV. J was trimmed by 0 bases and V by 4 bases; bases with no gene match: 8. The CDR3 protein is CASSSLTGAANTGELFF. The CDR3 DNA is TGTGCCAGCAGCTCACTTACAGGGGCTGCGAACACCGGGGAGCTGTTTTTT.

This clonotype was detected only a few times. V and J are TRBV20-1 and TRBJ1-6, with TRBD1 identical over 7 bases. This CDR3 has 16 amino acids. Germline CDR1 reads DFQATT; CDR2 reads SNEGSKA (reference sequence). After removal of 4 bases from V and 0 bases from J, the junction contained 6 bases not matched to a gene. The CDR3 DNA reads as TGCAGTGCTAAACGGACAGGCGGCTCCTATAATTCACCCCTCCACTTT. Protein: CSAKRTGGSYNSPLHF.

The chain employs TRBV10-3 and TRBJ2-1; D uncertain. This CDR3 is 15 amino acids long. Germline CDR1 and CDR2: ENHRY and SYGVKD. Trimming removed 0 bases from V and 2 bases from J, with 8 bases in between. This CDR3 reads CAISESSPTYNEQFF. The CDR3 bases are TGTGCCATCAGTGAGTCGAGCCCGACCTACAATGAGCAGTTCTTC.

This chain uses TRBV5-6 with TRBJ2-5; tentatively, D is TRBD2 (5 bases). Germline CDR1 SGHDT, CDR2 YYEEEE. The germline V and J ends were trimmed by 1 base and 1 base, with 8 bases remaining between them. This CDR3 region has 14 residues. The CDR3 loop is CASSLRRIQETQYF. In nucleotides, the CDR3 is TGTGCCAGCAGCTTGCGGAGGATCCAAGAGACCCAGTACTTC. Full variable domain (outside the CDR3, taken from reference TRBV5-6 and TRBJ2-5): DAGVTQSPTHLIKTRGQQVTLRCSPKSGHDTVSWYQQALGQGPQFIFQYYEEEERQRGNFPDRFSGHQFPNYSSELNVNALLLGDSALYLCASSLRRIQETQYFGPGTRLLVL.

The chain is built from TRBV4-1 and TRBJ2-3; the match to TRBD2 covers 7 bases. Germline V gives CDR1 MGHRA, CDR2 YSYEKL. V was clipped by 2 bases and J by 0 bases; unmatched bases: 5. The CDR3 consists of 16 residues. The CDR3 reads CASSQTAGLSTDTQYF. DNA for the CDR3: TGCGCCAGCAGCCAAACAGCGGGGCTTAGCACAGATACGCAGTATTTT.

This clonotype was recorded at least ten times. The V and J genes are TRBV20-1 and TRBJ2-1; D gene unclear. Germline CDR1 DFQATT, CDR2 SNEGSKA (reference sequence). V lost 3 bases to trimming and J lost 6 bases, with 3 bases between them. This CDR3 is 10 amino acids long. The CDR3 region has the DNA TGCAGTGCTAGCCCCAATGAGCAGTTCTTC. Its translation: CSASPNEQFF.

This clonotype was counted between two and nine times. The chain couples TRBV6-1 to TRBJ2-1; D remains ambiguous. The CDR3 extends over 15 amino acids. V lost 6 bases to trimming and J lost 0 bases, with 12 bases between them. The germline CDR1 and CDR2 sequences are MNHNS and SASEGT. For the CDR3, the DNA is TGTGCCAGCAGCTTCGGGCCGAGCTCCTACAATGAGCAGTTCTTC. As protein: CASSFGPSSYNEQFF.

This rearrangement joins TRBV12-3 or TRBV12-4 to TRBJ2-5; 8 nucleotides line up with TRBD2. Trimming cost V 6 bases and J 3 bases; bases outside gene matches: 6. The CDR3 consists of 14 residues. The CDR3 reads CASSLLLAEETQYF. The CDR3 bases are TGTGCCAGCAGCCTATTACTAGCGGAAGAGACCCAGTACTTC.

This chain uses TRBV3-1 with TRBJ1-1, with D possibly matching TRBD1 (6 bases). Germline V CDR1 and CDR2: LGHDT, YNNKEL (reference sequence). The CDR3 sequence is 14 residues long. Trimming took 2 bases from V and 4 from J, leaving 11 bases between them. CDR3: CASSQWQGRTEAFF. CDR3 DNA sequence: TGTGCCAGCAGCCAATGGCAGGGGCGCACTGAAGCTTTCTTT.

This clonotype was seen only a few times. The chain uses TRBV6-5 and TRBJ1-1; weak D call: TRBD1 (6 bases). With 4 bases removed from V and 3 bases from J, the gap between germline ends came to 12 bases. CDR1 MNHEY and CDR2 SVGAGI come from the germline V gene. This CDR3 spans 14 amino acids. In DNA, the CDR3 is TGTGCCAGCAGTTCGGACAGCCCTTACACTGAAGCTTTCTTT. It encodes CASSSDSPYTEAFF.